A selection of T cell receptor beta chains follows, all from one sample in a study of OX40 agonist ivuxolimab in advanced cancers. This table comes from immunoSEQ multiplex PCR, and its TCRdb copy is limited to in-frame clones, with some not included. This sample has roughly 39,000 clones; around nine tenths occur once, and the top ten carry approximately 15%. Sequencing was performed on CD4+ or CD8+ T cells sorted from blood, taken in a trial of the OX40 agonist ivuxolimab. The receptors originated from an adult with an advanced solid tumor such as melanoma, head and neck, liver or kidney cancer. Both conserved end residues are part of each CDR3. The order of the fields is J gene, D gene, clone size, V gene, CDR3 DNA, CDR3 protein. A D gene is named only where the DNA matches it firmly. Expanded clones are given a class, and other clones once, few, many or no size at all.

TRBJ1-1 | - | - | TRBV4-1 | TGCGCCAGCAGCCCGATACCCCTGCAGGGCACTGAAGCTTTCTTT | CASSPIPLQGTEAFF
TRBJ2-7 | TRBD1 | - | TRBV5-1 | TGCGCCAGCAGCTTATCCGGGACAGGGGCCGGCGAGCAGTACTTC | CASSLSGTGAGEQYF
TRBJ2-7 | - | - | TRBV28 | TGTGCCAGCAGTTTATGGTACGAGCAGTACTTC | CASSLWYEQYF
TRBJ2-3 | TRBD2 | - | TRBV7-9 | TGTGCCAGTAGCGGGAGTACAGATACGCAGTATTTT | CASSGSTDTQYF
TRBJ2-7 | TRBD1 | once | TRBV6-1 | TGTGCCAGCAGTGAACGGACAGGGGGCGTGGGGGAGCAGTACTTC | CASSERTGGVGEQYF
TRBJ1-2 | TRBD1 | - | TRBV25-1 | TGTGCCAGCAGTGACCGACAGGGAGTGAGTGGCTACACCTTC | CASSDRQGVSGYTF
TRBJ2-1 | - | - | TRBV18 | TGTGCCAGCTCACCACCGGGTCCGATCTCCTACAATGAGCAGTTCTTC | CASSPPGPISYNEQFF
TRBJ2-5 | - | - | TRBV5-6 | TGTGCCAGCAGTTTGCAAGGGCCAGAAGAGACCCAGTACTTC | CASSLQGPEETQYF
TRBJ2-5 | TRBD1 | - | TRBV5-4 | TGTGCCAGCAGCTTACCGGGACAGGGTAGACAGACCCAGTACTTC | CASSLPGQGRQTQYF
TRBJ2-1 | - | - | TRBV18 | TGTGCCAGCTCACCTCAAAAAACAGGGTCGGCTACAGATGAGCAGTTCTTC | CASSPQKTGSATDEQFF
TRBJ2-7 | TRBD2 | - | TRBV28 | TGTGCCAGCAGTAGAAGACTAGCGGGCCCCTACGAGCAGTACTTC | CASSRRLAGPYEQYF
TRBJ2-7 | - | - | TRBV28 | TGTGCCAGCAGTTCCGTACAACTAAAGGGGTACGAGCAGTACTTC | CASSSVQLKGYEQYF
TRBJ1-5 | - | few | TRBV18 | TGTGCCAGCTCACCAGGGGGCTATTCTAGCAATCAGCCCCAGCATTTT | CASSPGGYSSNQPQHF
TRBJ2-7 | TRBD2 | - | TRBV7-3 | TGTGCCAGCAGCTCCACCGGGACTAGGGACTACGAGCAGTACTTC | CASSSTGTRDYEQYF
TRBJ2-7 | TRBD1 | medium-sized | TRBV7-9 | TGTGCCAGCAGCAGTACAGGGGGCTTCTACGAGCAGTACTTC | CASSSTGGFYEQYF
TRBJ2-6 | - | - | TRBV19 | TGTGCCAGTAGTATCCGTTGGGCCCCCGTCCTGACTTTC | CASSIRWAPVLTF
TRBJ2-1 | TRBD2 | - | TRBV5-4 | TGTGCCAGCAGCTTCGGACTAGCGGGAGGGGTTGAGCAGTTCTTC | CASSFGLAGGVEQFF
TRBJ2-7 | - | - | TRBV7-9 | TGTGCCAGCAGCGCGACACCCGGACAGAGTTCCTACGAGCAGTACTTC | CASSATPGQSSYEQYF
TRBJ2-2 | - | - | TRBV9 | TGTGCCAGCAGCGCTAGTCCCAGGGGTAGAACCGGGGAGCTGTTTTTT | CASSASPRGRTGELFF
TRBJ1-1 | - | - | TRBV6-5 | TGTGCCAGCAGTCCCCTAGGGGCCACTGAAGCTTTCTTT | CASSPLGATEAFF
TRBJ1-2 | - | once | TRBV2 | TGTGCCAGCACCGGGACCGGGATTTACTATGGCTACACCTTC | CASTGTGIYYGYTF
TRBJ1-2 | - | - | TRBV19 | TGTGCCAGTAGTATGGGGAGTAACTATGGCTACACCTTC | CASSMGSNYGYTF
TRBJ2-1 | TRBD1 | medium-sized | TRBV28 | TGTGCCAGCAGTTTTTTGGGACAGGGGGCGCAGTATTATGAGCAGTTCTTC | CASSFLGQGAQYYEQFF
TRBJ2-1 | - | - | TRBV19 | TGTGCCAGTAGTATTGAACAGGGTGGCAATGAGCAGTTCTTC | CASSIEQGGNEQFF
TRBJ2-1 | TRBD2 | - | TRBV6-6 | TGTGCCAGCAGTCAACTAGCGGCTAGCTCCTACAATGAGCAGTTCTTC | CASSQLAASSYNEQFF
TRBJ1-1 | TRBD1 | - | TRBV25-1 | TGTGCCAGCAGTGCTATGGACAGGGGCGCTGAAGCTTTCTTT | CASSAMDRGAEAFF
TRBJ2-7 | TRBD2 | - | TRBV5-6 | TGTGCCAGCAGCCCCGGGGTAGCGGGATCCTACGAGCAGTACTTC | CASSPGVAGSYEQYF
TRBJ1-2 | - | - | TRBV19 | TGTGCCAGTAGTATGGGCGGTTATGGCTACACCTTC | CASSMGGYGYTF
TRBJ1-1 | - | - | TRBV4-1 | TGCGCCAGCAGTCAGAACAGGGACGGCGTGAACACTGAAGCTTTCTTT | CASSQNRDGVNTEAFF
TRBJ1-2 | - | - | TRBV21-1 | TGTGCCAGCAGCAAAGCGCTTCGGGGGTGTTCTGGCTACACCTTC | CASSKALRGCSGYTF
TRBJ1-4 | - | - | TRBV7-8 | TGTGCCAGCAGCTTAGCGTCGATATCTTGGTACCGAAGTGATGAAAAACTGTTTTTT | CASSLASISWYRSDEKLFF
TRBJ2-7 | TRBD2 | - | TRBV19 | TGTGCCAGTAGTACTCTAGCGGCCGGGAACGAGCAGTACTTC | CASSTLAAGNEQYF
TRBJ1-1 | - | - | TRBV5-5 | TGTGCCAGCAGCTTGGGTACAGTAAACACTGAAGCTTTCTTT | CASSLGTVNTEAFF
TRBJ1-1 | TRBD1 | - | TRBV27 | TGTGCCAGCCGAAGACAGGGAAGGTTCACTGAAGCTTTCTTT | CASRRQGRFTEAFF
TRBJ2-2 | TRBD1 | - | TRBV6-1 | TGTGCCGGGACAGGGTTGGACACCGGGGAGCTGTTTTTT | CAGTGLDTGELFF
TRBJ2-2 | - | - | TRBV21-1 | TGTGCCAGCAGCCCAGACGAAGGGGAGCTGTTTTTT | CASSPDEGELFF
TRBJ2-2 | - | - | TRBV27 | TGTGCCAGCGGCCCCAATCGGGCGAACACCGGGGAGCTGTTTTTT | CASGPNRANTGELFF
TRBJ1-1 | - | - | TRBV6-5 | TGTGCCAGCCACAGGGAAGTAGGGACTGAAGCTTTCTTT | CASHREVGTEAFF
TRBJ2-1 | - | - | TRBV2 | TGTGCCAGCAAAATCCAAGAGAATGAGCAGTTCTTC | CASKIQENEQFF
TRBJ1-4 | TRBD1 | - | TRBV28 | TGTGCCAGCACTACCCCCGGGACAGGGTCCCTGTTTTTT | CASTTPGTGSLFF
TRBJ2-7 | TRBD2 | - | TRBV6-1 | TGTGCCAGCCGCAGCCCTAGCGGGAAACGCGAGCAGTACTTC | CASRSPSGKREQYF
TRBJ2-7 | TRBD1 | - | TRBV9 | TGTGCCAGCAGCGTGACAGGGGCGCGGTACGAGCAGTACTTC | CASSVTGARYEQYF
TRBJ2-1 | - | - | TRBV11-3 | TGTGCCAGCAGCGGGTGGGGTAATGAGCAGTTCTTC | CASSGWGNEQFF
TRBJ2-3 | TRBD2 | - | TRBV5-3 | TGTGCCAGTGCGACCCTCAGCGGGGCAGATACGCAGTATTTT | CASATLSGADTQYF
TRBJ2-5 | - | - | TRBV28 | TGTGCCAGCAGTTTAGGTCGGACCCAGTACTTC | CASSLGRTQYF
TRBJ1-1 | - | - | TRBV19 | TGTGCCAGTAGTCGCGGCCTTGAAGCTTTCTTT | CASSRGLEAFF
TRBJ2-7 | TRBD2 | - | TRBV6-5 | TGTGCCAGCAACCCAACTAGCGGGAGTAGATACGAGCAGTACTTC | CASNPTSGSRYEQYF
TRBJ2-2 | TRBD2 | once | TRBV5-4 | TGTGCCAGCAGCTTGGCAGCGGGAGGGCCCGGGGAGCTGTTTTTT | CASSLAAGGPGELFF
TRBJ2-1 | TRBD1 | few | TRBV5-1 | TGCGCCAGCAGCCTCCAGGGGACAGGCTACAATGAGCAGTTCTTC | CASSLQGTGYNEQFF
TRBJ2-5 | - | - | TRBV18 | TGTGCCAGCTCATTCGGGGCAGGGGTTGCACAAGAGACCCAGTACTTC | CASSFGAGVAQETQYF
TRBJ2-1 | TRBD2 | - | TRBV2 | TGTGCCAGCCACAGAGGGTTACTAGCGGCCTCCTACAATGAGCAGTTCTTC | CASHRGLLAASYNEQFF